The clone carrying this TCR beta chain was counted many times. The antigen is unknown. Amplification of TCR beta CDR3 regions was performed using RNA transcripts as template. The HTBI primer set was used in a first-round RT-PCR of the TCR CDR3. From the multiplex PCR reads, TCRdb called clonotypes with MiXCR, one entry per CDR3 protein. The sample yields 450,000 to 700,000 distinct CDR3 sequences, under 60% seen once. Uncontrolled infection, other autoimmune disease, pregnancy or lactation disqualified patients from enrolment. Clinicians diagnosed patients from clinical symptoms, serum thyroxine and TRAb, thyroid ultrasound and orbital computed tomography. These data belong to a study of T cells in Graves' hyperthyroidism and ophthalmopathy. Study-wide findings and caveats: The majority of expanded thyroid clonotypes above 0.001 also appeared in blood.

This CDR3 is 15 amino acids long. The germline gives CDR1 MNHNS, CDR2 SASEGT. V lost 2 bases, J lost 3 bases, and 11 bases lay in between. This TCR derives from an adult woman with Graves' disease, either hyperthyroidism or ophthalmopathy (not recorded which). Sequenced material: peripheral blood or thyroid tissue (not recorded which). V and J are TRBV6-1 and TRBJ1-5; D unclear. CDR3 loop: CASSENQEPNQPQHF. The CDR3 nucleotides are TGTGCCAGCAGTGAAAATCAGGAACCCAATCAGCCCCAGCATTTT.